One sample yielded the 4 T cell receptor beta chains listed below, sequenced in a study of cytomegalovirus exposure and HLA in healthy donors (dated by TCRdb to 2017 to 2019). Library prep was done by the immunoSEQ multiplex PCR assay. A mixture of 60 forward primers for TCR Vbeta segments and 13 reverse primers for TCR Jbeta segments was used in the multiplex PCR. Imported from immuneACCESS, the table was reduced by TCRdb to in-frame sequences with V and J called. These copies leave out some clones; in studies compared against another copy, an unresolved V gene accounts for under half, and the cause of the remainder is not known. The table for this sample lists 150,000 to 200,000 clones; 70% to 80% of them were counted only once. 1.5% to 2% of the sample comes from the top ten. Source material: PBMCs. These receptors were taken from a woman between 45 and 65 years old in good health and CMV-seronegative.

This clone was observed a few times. CDR3 nucleotide sequence: TGTGCCAGCTCACCACCGAAAACAGGGGATGAGCAGTTCTTC. Its protein product is CASSPPKTGDEQFF. This chain connects TRBV18 to TRBJ2-1, with 7 bases identical to TRBD1. The J segment lost 8 bases and the V segment lost 0 bases, leaving 4 bases of the junction unmatched. This CDR3 is built from 14 residues. The V gene's germline CDR1 is KGHSH and CDR2 LQKENI.

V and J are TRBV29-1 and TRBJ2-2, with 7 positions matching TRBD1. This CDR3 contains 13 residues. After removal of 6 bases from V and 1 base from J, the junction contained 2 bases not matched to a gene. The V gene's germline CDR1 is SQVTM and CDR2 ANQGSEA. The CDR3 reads CSVGQVNTGELFF. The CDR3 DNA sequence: TGCAGCGTCGGACAGGTGAACACCGGGGAGCTGTTTTTT.

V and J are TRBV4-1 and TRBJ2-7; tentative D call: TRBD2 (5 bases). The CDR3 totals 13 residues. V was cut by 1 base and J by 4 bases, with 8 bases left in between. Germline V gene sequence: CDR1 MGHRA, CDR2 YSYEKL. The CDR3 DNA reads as TGCGCCAGCAGCCAAGCCTCGGGGTACGAGCAGTACTTC. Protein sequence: CASSQASGYEQYF.

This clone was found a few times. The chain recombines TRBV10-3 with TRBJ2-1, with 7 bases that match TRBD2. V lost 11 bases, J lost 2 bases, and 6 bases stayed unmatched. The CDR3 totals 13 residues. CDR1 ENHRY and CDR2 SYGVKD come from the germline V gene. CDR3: CASWGGTYNEQFF. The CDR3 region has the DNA TGTGCCTCTTGGGGGGGAACCTACAATGAGCAGTTCTTC.